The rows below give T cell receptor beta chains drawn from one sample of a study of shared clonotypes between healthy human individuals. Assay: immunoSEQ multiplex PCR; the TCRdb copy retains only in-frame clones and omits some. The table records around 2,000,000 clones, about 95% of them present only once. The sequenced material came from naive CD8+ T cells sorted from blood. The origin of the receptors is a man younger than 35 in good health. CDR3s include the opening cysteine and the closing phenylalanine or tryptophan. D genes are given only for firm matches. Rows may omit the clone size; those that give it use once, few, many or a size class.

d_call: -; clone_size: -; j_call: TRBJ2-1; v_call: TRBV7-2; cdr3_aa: CASSYTGYNEQFF; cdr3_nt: TGTGCCAGCAGCTATACAGGGTACAATGAGCAGTTCTTC
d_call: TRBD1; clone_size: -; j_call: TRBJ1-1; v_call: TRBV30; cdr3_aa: CAWRGGGSNTEAFF; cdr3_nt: TGTGCCTGGAGAGGAGGGGGCTCCAACACTGAAGCTTTCTTT
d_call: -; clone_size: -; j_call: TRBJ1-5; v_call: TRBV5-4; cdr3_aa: CASSSDGQGNQPQHF; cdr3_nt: TGTGCCAGCAGCTCGGACGGCCAGGGCAATCAGCCCCAGCATTTT
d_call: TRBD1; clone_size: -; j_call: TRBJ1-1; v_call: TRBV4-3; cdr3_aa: CASSQLTGGGTEAFF; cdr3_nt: TGCGCCAGCAGCCAGCTGACAGGGGGCGGGACTGAAGCTTTCTTT
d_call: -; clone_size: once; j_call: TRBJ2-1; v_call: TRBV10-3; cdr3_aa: CAILGGAGTPNNEQFF; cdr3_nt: TGTGCCATTTTGGGGGGGGCCGGGACACCAAACAATGAGCAGTTCTTC
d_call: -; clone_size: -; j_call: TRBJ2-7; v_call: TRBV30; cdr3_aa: CAWSSGSHYEQYF; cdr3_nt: TGTGCCTGGAGTTCCGGGTCTCACTACGAGCAGTACTTC
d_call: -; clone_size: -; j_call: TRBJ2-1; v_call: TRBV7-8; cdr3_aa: CASSSADGSYNEQFF; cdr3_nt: TGTGCCAGCAGCTCCGCGGACGGATCCTACAATGAGCAGTTCTTC
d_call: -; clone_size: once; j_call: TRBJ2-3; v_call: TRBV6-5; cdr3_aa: CASSTETDTQYF; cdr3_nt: TGTGCCAGCAGTACGGAGACAGATACGCAGTATTTT
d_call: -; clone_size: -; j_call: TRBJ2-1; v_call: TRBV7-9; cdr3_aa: CASSLAGGFNEQFF; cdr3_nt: TGTGCCAGCAGCTTAGCGGGAGGTTTCAATGAGCAGTTCTTC
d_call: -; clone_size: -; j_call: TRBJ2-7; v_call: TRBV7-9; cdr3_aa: CASSLVPTETYEQYF; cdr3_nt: TGTGCCAGCAGCTTAGTCCCTACAGAAACCTACGAGCAGTACTTC
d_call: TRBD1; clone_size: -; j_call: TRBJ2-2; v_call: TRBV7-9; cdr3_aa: CASSLGQGATGELFF; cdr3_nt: TGTGCCAGCAGCTTAGGACAGGGGGCCACCGGGGAGCTGTTTTTT
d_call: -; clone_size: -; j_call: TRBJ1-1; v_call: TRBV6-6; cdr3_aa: CASSYEGAGTEAFF; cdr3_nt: TGTGCCAGCAGTTACGAGGGTGCGGGCACTGAAGCTTTCTTT
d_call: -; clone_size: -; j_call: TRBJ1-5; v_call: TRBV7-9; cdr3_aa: CASSSSTERNQPQHF; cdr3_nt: TGTGCCAGCAGCTCGTCGACAGAACGCAATCAGCCCCAGCATTTT
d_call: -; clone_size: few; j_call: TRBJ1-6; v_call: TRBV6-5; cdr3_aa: CAVNEGYNSPLHF; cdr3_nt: TGTGCTGTAAATGAGGGGTATAATTCACCCCTCCACTTT
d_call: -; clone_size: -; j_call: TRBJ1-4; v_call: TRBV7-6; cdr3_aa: CASSLELASGWATNEKLFF; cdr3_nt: TGTGCCAGCAGCTTAGAACTCGCGTCAGGATGGGCAACTAATGAAAAACTGTTTTTT
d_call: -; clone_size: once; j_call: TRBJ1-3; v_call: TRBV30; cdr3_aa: CAWSVGQGGNTIYF; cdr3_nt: TGTGCCTGGAGTGTAGGGCAGGGAGGAAACACCATATATTTT
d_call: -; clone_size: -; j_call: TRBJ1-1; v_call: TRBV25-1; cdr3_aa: CASSGGVFTEAFF; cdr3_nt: TGTGCCAGCAGTGGCGGGGTGTTCACTGAAGCTTTCTTT
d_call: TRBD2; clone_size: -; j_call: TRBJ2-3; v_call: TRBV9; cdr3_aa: CASSISGRAADTQYF; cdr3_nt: TGTGCCAGCAGCATTAGCGGGAGGGCCGCAGATACGCAGTATTTT
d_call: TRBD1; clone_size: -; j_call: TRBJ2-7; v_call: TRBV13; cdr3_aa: CASSFTDRGDEQYF; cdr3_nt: TGTGCCAGCAGTTTTACGGACAGGGGCGACGAGCAGTACTTC
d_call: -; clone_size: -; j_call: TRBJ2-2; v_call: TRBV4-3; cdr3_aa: CASSQDRLNANTGELFF; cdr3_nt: TGCGCCAGCAGCCAAGATCGACTGAACGCGAACACCGGGGAGCTGTTTTTT
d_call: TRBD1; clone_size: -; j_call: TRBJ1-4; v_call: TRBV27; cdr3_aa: CASSEGTGGEKLFF; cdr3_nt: TGTGCCAGCAGTGAAGGGACAGGGGGTGAAAAACTGTTTTTT